The sequence of this T cell receptor (beta chain) was determined in a study of T cell responses to AZD1222 COVID-19 vaccine. On this clone itself: Its antigen remains unknown.

Profiling relied on immunoSEQ multiplex PCR, and the TCRdb table lists in-frame clones only, not all of them. The sample includes some 84,000 clones, approximately 83% of them seen just once. Study-wide findings and caveats: Nearly half of unique spike-specific TCRs reportedly avoided B.1.351 and B.1.1.7 mutated regions. Only a handful of AZD1222 recipients were seropositive at baseline. Spike-specific TCRs gained breadth and depth after people received two AZD1222 doses.

The CDR3 runs to 14 residues. V and J are TRBV21-1 and TRBJ2-7. TRBV21-1 is described as a pseudogene. This sequence was found in an adult in good health. The sample in question was peripheral blood, obtained on day 0 of AZD1222 vaccination. The CDR3: CASSKNDGSYEQYF. As DNA, the CDR3 is TGTGCCAGCAGCAAAAACGACGGCTCCTACGAGCAGTACTTC.